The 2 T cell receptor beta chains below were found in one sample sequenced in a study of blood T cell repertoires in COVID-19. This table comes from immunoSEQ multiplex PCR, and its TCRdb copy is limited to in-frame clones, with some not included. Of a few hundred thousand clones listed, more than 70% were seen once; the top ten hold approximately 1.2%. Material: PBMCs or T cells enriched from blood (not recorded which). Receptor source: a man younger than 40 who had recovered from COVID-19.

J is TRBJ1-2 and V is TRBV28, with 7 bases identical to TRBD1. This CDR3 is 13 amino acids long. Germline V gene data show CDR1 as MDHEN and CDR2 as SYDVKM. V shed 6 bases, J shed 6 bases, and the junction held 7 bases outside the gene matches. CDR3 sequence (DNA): TGTGCCAGCAGGCAGCCAGGGGGAAATGGCTACACCTTC. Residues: CASRQPGGNGYTF.

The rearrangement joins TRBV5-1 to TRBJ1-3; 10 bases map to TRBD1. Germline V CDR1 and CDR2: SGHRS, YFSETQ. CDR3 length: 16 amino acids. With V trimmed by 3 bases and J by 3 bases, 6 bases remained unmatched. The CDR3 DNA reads TGCGCCAGCAGCTCCGGGACAGGGGACGGTGGAAACACCATATATTTT. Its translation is CASSSGTGDGGNTIYF.